The 3 T cell receptor beta chains below come from one sample, sequenced in a study of T cell responses to AZD1222 COVID-19 vaccine. Profiling relied on immunoSEQ multiplex PCR, and the TCRdb table lists in-frame clones only, not all of them. The sample yields 150,000 to 200,000 clones, around nine tenths seen once. Material: peripheral blood, obtained on day 0 of AZD1222 vaccination. Source of these receptors: an adult in good health.

This chain links TRBV27 with TRBJ2-5; the D is unclear. V lost 2 bases and J lost 4, with 14 bases in between. The length of the CDR3 is 15 residues. CDR1 and CDR2 (germline): MNHEY, SMNVEV (reference sequence). CDR3 bases: TGTGCCAGCAGTTTAACGCCAAGAGGTCCAGAGACCCAGTACTTC. As protein: CASSLTPRGPETQYF.

The J gene is TRBJ1-2, the V gene TRBV6-5, with 9 bases identical to TRBD1. This CDR3 is 13 amino acids long. The V segment lost 7 bases and the J segment 6 bases; nucleotides outside the gene matches: 6. Germline V gene lookup returns CDR1 MNHEY and CDR2 SVGAGI. As DNA, the CDR3 is TGTGCCAGCATCAAACAGGGGGCGGATGGCTACACCTTC. It yields the protein CASIKQGADGYTF.

This chain connects TRBV6-2 or TRBV6-3 to TRBJ2-1; TRBD1 agrees at 10 bases. This CDR3 contains 16 residues. Germline V lookup: CDR1 MNHEY, CDR2 SVGEGT. Trimming removed 6 bases from V and 7 bases from J; junction bases left unmatched: 12. The CDR3 bases are TGTGCCAGCAGCGACTTGCAGGGACAGGGGCGGAATGAGCAGTTCTTC. This codes for CASSDLQGQGRNEQFF.